One and the same sample provided the 11 T cell receptor beta chains below, sequenced in a study of human T cells and chemical hapten exposure. The time point was: pre-sensitization, week 0. Treatment described: therapeutic diphenylcyclopropenone sensitization with weekly scalp DPC. TCRdb passed the RACE reads through MiXCR, listing each CDR3 protein once. The data hold fewer than 350,000 distinct CDR3 sequences, with 7.5% to 9% observed a single time. Sequencing was performed on whole blood, taken in connection with sensitization to the hapten diphenylcyclopropenone (DPC). These receptors originate from a man between 18 and 29 years old with alopecia areata. Some clones in this sample may be carry-over from other donors' samples.

This clonotype occurred a few times. This chain's CDR3 is CASSPGPVATNEKLFF. As DNA, the CDR3 is TGTGCCAGCAGTCCCGGGCCTGTTGCAACTAATGAAAAACTGTTTTTT. The genes are TRBV7-6 and TRBJ1-4; D remains unclear. Germline-derived CDR1 and CDR2 are SGHVS and FNYEAQ. The CDR3 loop spans 16 amino acids. V was shortened by 6 bases and J by 0 bases, with 14 bases between the two germline ends.

The chain links TRBV20-1 to TRBJ1-5; possibly TRBD1 for D (6 bases). The CDR3 has 15 residues. The germline gives CDR1 DFQATT, CDR2 SNEGSKA (reference sequence). The germline V and J ends were trimmed by 4 bases and 4 bases, with 17 bases remaining between them. CDR3 coding DNA: TGCAGTGCTAATGGCCCCAGGGGTGCGAATCAGCCCCAGCATTTT. It codes for CSANGPRGANQPQHF.

The CDR3 reads CASSLSRGFLNEAFF. DNA for the CDR3: TGTGCCAGCAGTTTATCGAGGGGGTTTTTGAATGAAGCTTTCTTT. The chain uses TRBV27 and TRBJ1-1; a weak D match, TRBD1 (6 bases). CDR3 length: 15 residues. V was cut by 0 bases and J by 7 bases, with 15 bases left in between. Germline CDR1 and CDR2: MNHEY and SMNVEV (reference sequence).

The table lists this clonotype with a few counts. J is TRBJ2-5 and V is TRBV7-9; a possible D gene is TRBD1 (6 bases). The V gene lost 5 bases and the J gene lost 0 bases, with 16 bases spanning the gap. CDR3 length: 16 amino acids. Germline assignment: CDR1 SEHNR and CDR2 FQNEAQ (reference sequence). The CDR3 sequence is CASSIPGQGYQETQYF. The CDR3 bases are TGTGCCAGCAGCATACCGGGACAAGGGTACCAAGAGACCCAGTACTTC.

V is TRBV7-9 and J is TRBJ2-4; TRBD1 matches at 7 bases. The CDR3 runs to 19 residues. Trimming cost V 5 bases and J 6 bases; bases outside gene matches: 22. CDR1 and CDR2 (germline): SEHNR, FQNEAQ (reference sequence). Written as DNA, the CDR3 is TGTGCCAGCAGCCGCATCCCAGGGGGATTATCAAACGGCGTAAACATTCAGTACTTC. This gives the protein CASSRIPGGLSNGVNIQYF.

This clonotype was seen ten or more times. This chain connects TRBV20-1 to TRBJ2-6, with 8 nucleotides matching TRBD1. CDR3 length: 19 amino acids. The trim removed 0 bases at V and 0 bases at J, leaving 10 bases unmatched. From germline, CDR1 is DFQATT and CDR2 SNEGSKA (reference sequence). The CDR3 protein is CSARDPARQGFSGANVLTF. The CDR3 DNA reads as TGCAGTGCTAGAGACCCCGCTAGACAGGGGTTCTCTGGGGCCAACGTCCTGACTTTC.

The V gene is TRBV6-2 or TRBV6-3, the J gene TRBJ2-7; D remains ambiguous. The CDR3 sequence is 11 residues long. The ends were cut back, 7 bases at V and 2 bases at J, with 6 bases in the middle. Germline V gene data show CDR1 as MNHEY and CDR2 as SVGEGT. CDR3 residues: CASTHAYEQYF. In DNA form, the CDR3 reads TGTGCCAGCACACACGCCTACGAGCAGTACTTC.

V is TRBV2 and J is TRBJ2-7; 9 nucleotides agree with TRBD1. The CDR3 contains 15 residues. The germline gives CDR1 SNHLY, CDR2 FYNNEI. Trimming cost V 5 bases and J 3 bases; bases outside gene matches: 8. This chain's CDR3 is CASSHRGPVFYEQYF. The CDR3 nucleotides are TGTGCCAGCAGTCACAGGGGGCCCGTGTTCTACGAGCAGTACTTC.

In its sample, this clonotype was seen a few times. V is TRBV18 and J is TRBJ2-7; no definite D call. The length of the CDR3 is 13 residues. CDR1 KGHSH and CDR2 LQKENI come from the germline V gene. The V end was cut by 6 bases, the J end by 2 bases, with 11 bases between. The CDR3 region is CASSGNSTYEQYF. The CDR3 nucleotides read TGTGCCAGCTCTGGAAACTCAACCTACGAGCAGTACTTC.

The rearrangement links TRBV12-3 or TRBV12-4 to TRBJ1-1, with a possible D match to TRBD1 (5 bases). This CDR3 has 14 residues. V was cut by 0 bases and J by 6 bases, with 11 bases left in between. DNA for the CDR3: TGTGCCAGCAGTTTAGCTGCAGGGCCCGCTGAAGCTTTCTTT. Translation gives CASSLAAGPAEAFF.

The chain uses TRBV3-1 and TRBJ2-1; tentative D call: TRBD2 (7 bases). CDR1 and CDR2 from the germline V gene are LGHDT and YNNKEL (reference sequence). With 3 bases removed from V and 3 bases from J, the gap between germline ends came to 15 bases. CDR3 length: 16 amino acids. CDR3 DNA: TGTGCCAGCAGCCAGCGTAGGGGGGGAGTCTACAATGAGCAGTTCTTC. Translated: CASSQRRGGVYNEQFF.